This is a list of T cell receptor beta chains from one sample in a study of cytomegalovirus exposure and HLA in healthy donors. Data came from immunoSEQ multiplex PCR; TCRdb stores just in-frame clones and leaves some out. The table records approximately 120,000 clones, roughly 72% of them present only once. What was sequenced was PBMCs. The receptors come from a man aged 40-55 years in good health and CMV-seropositive. The CDR3 runs from the conserved cysteine through the conserved F or W. D genes are given only for firm matches. The listing skips clone size in some rows; elsewhere it reads once, few, many or a size class.

v_gene	d_gene	abundance	j_gene	CDR3nt	CDR3aa
TRBV30	NA	NA	TRBJ1-1	TGTGCCTGGGGCCAGGGTGTACGGAACACTGAAGCTTTCTTT	CAWGQGVRNTEAFF
TRBV11-2	TRBD2	NA	TRBJ2-5	TGTGCCAGCAGAACTGGGGGGCGGGGGGGCTTGACCCAGTACTTC	CASRTGGRGGLTQYF
TRBV27	NA	NA	TRBJ2-3	TGTGCCAGCAGTTTAGGGAGGCTAGGAGGCACAGATACGCAGTATTTT	CASSLGRLGGTDTQYF
TRBV6-5	NA	few	TRBJ1-2	TGTGCCAGCGCAGGAGGGCTATGGGGCTACACCTTC	CASAGGLWGYTF
TRBV5-1	NA	few	TRBJ1-2	TGCGCCAGCAAGGTCCAGGGAGGTAACTATGGCTACACCTTC	CASKVQGGNYGYTF
TRBV27	NA	NA	TRBJ2-7	TGTGCCAGCTCATCCGGAGGGAGAGGGGTCGAGCAGTACTTC	CASSSGGRGVEQYF
TRBV5-1	TRBD1	NA	TRBJ1-1	TGCGCCAGCAGCTTGGGGGGGGGACAGGGAAACACTGAAGCTTTCTTT	CASSLGGGQGNTEAFF
TRBV10-3	TRBD1	NA	TRBJ2-7	TGTGCCATCAGTGAGCCGAGACAGGGGGCCTCCTACGAGCAGTACTTC	CAISEPRQGASYEQYF
TRBV9	NA	NA	TRBJ2-1	TGTGCCAGCAGCGTACCCAGGGACAATGAGCAGTTCTTC	CASSVPRDNEQFF
TRBV28	NA	NA	TRBJ1-4	TGTGCCAGCAGTTGGCGGCGCATTAATGAAAAACTGTTTTTT	CASSWRRINEKLFF
TRBV6-6	TRBD2	NA	TRBJ2-7	TGTGCCAGCAGGCCCGGACTAGCGGGAGACGAGCAGTACTTC	CASRPGLAGDEQYF
TRBV4-3	NA	NA	TRBJ1-4	TGCGCCAGCAGCCAAGAACGGCGGGGGCTCGAAAAACTGTTTTTT	CASSQERRGLEKLFF
TRBV18	NA	NA	TRBJ1-5	TGTGCCAGCTCACCAAGAACTAATCAGCCCCAGCATTTT	CASSPRTNQPQHF
TRBV11-3	TRBD1	NA	TRBJ2-5	TGTGCCAGCAGCTTAGGACAGGGAACAGAGACCCAGTACTTC	CASSLGQGTETQYF
TRBV5-4	TRBD1	few	TRBJ2-3	TGTGCCAGCAGCTCCGAAGGGGGCCGGGGAGATACGCAGTATTTT	CASSSEGGRGDTQYF
TRBV6-5	NA	NA	TRBJ2-1	TGTGCCAGCAGTTCCCTCTCCTCGACAGTCTACAATGAGCAGTTCTTC	CASSSLSSTVYNEQFF
TRBV7-2	NA	NA	TRBJ2-2	TGTGCCAGCAGTTACGGTCCGAACACCGGGGAGCTGTTTTTT	CASSYGPNTGELFF
TRBV27	TRBD1	few	TRBJ1-1	TGTGCCAGCAGTAGCGACAGGGGATACACTGAAGCTTTCTTT	CASSSDRGYTEAFF
TRBV6-6	TRBD1	once	TRBJ1-6	TGTGCCAGCACCAAAGGGACAGGGACGGCACCCCTCCACTTT	CASTKGTGTAPLHF
TRBV2	TRBD1	NA	TRBJ2-7	TGTGCCAGCAGTGAAAGGACAGGGATCCACGAGCAGTACTTC	CASSERTGIHEQYF
TRBV5-1	TRBD1	NA	TRBJ1-1	TGCGCCAGCAGCCCCCGACAGGGAAGGGGCACTGAAGCTTTCTTT	CASSPRQGRGTEAFF
TRBV19	TRBD1	NA	TRBJ1-1	TGTGCCAGTAGTCCAACAGGGGGCGGTGAAGCTTTCTTT	CASSPTGGGEAFF
TRBV19	TRBD2	NA	TRBJ2-5	TGTGCCAGTAGTATAAAGACTAGCGGCCTCAAAAGCCAAGAGACCCAGTACTTC	CASSIKTSGLKSQETQYF
TRBV2	TRBD2	NA	TRBJ2-1	TGTGCCAGCAAGACTAGCAGCGATGAGCAGTTCTTC	CASKTSSDEQFF
TRBV7-9	NA	NA	TRBJ2-7	TGTGCCAGCAGCCCTAACGCCGCGGGGCAGGTTATCTACGAGCAGTACTTC	CASSPNAAGQVIYEQYF
TRBV28	NA	NA	TRBJ2-7	TGTGCCAGCAGTTTATCCGGGGATTCCTACGAGCAGTACTTC	CASSLSGDSYEQYF
TRBV5-4	TRBD2	NA	TRBJ2-1	TGTGCCAGCAGCCGCGACAGCGGGAGGGCCGGGAATGAGCAGTTCTTC	CASSRDSGRAGNEQFF
TRBV7-3	NA	NA	TRBJ1-2	TGTGCCAGCAGCCCCGAGGCACGGAACTATGGCTACACCTTC	CASSPEARNYGYTF
TRBV6-5	NA	NA	TRBJ2-7	TGTGCCAGCACCGCCGGGCGGGGTCCCTACGAGCAGTACTTC	CASTAGRGPYEQYF
TRBV20-1	NA	few	TRBJ1-2	TGCAGTGCTAGAGCAGGGGAAGGCTACACCTTC	CSARAGEGYTF